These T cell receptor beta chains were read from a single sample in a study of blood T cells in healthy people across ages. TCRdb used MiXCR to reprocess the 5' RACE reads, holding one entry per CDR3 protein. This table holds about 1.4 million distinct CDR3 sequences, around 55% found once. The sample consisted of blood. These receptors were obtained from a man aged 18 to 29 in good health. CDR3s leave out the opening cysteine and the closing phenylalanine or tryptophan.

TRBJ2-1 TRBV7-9 ASTRLAGKDEQF
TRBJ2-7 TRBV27 ASSLSIGRSYEQY
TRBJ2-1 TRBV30 AWSGRGSRYNEQF
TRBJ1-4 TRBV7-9 ASSLEGGPSLGEKLF
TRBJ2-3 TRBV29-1 SVVGLAARKSTDTQY
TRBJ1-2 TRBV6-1 ATTFNYGYT
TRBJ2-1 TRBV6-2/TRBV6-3 ASSPPGHNEQF
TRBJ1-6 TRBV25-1 ASSENIAQGDYNSPLH
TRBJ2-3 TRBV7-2 ASILAQGDTQY
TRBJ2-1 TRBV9 ASSVGASLSYNEQF
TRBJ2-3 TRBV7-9 ASSQNNLGWDTQY
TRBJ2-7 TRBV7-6 ASSLELRQHCDEQY
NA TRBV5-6 ASSPGAGTLYEQY
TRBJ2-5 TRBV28 ASSLITVAVQY
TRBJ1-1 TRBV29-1 SVEEAAVNTEAF
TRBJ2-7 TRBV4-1 ASSQGLASYEQY
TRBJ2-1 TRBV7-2 ASSWGTGENNEQF
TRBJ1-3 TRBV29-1 SVGPLSGNTIY
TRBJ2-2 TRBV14 AIRGPNTGELF
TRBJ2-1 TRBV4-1 ASSQSGVSQF
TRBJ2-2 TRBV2 ASSEARELF
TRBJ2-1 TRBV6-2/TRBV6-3 ASSYSVATTWNEQF
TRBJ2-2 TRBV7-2 ASSPVGLGELF